This T cell receptor beta chain was sequenced during a study of regulatory T cells in long-lasting Graves disease. Study-wide results and limits: TRBV28, TRBJ1-2 and TRBJ2-5 emerged as the favored segments in persistent disease.

This clonotype appeared many times. Its antigen is undetermined. Time point denoted: newly diagnosed GD, antithyroid drugs for less than 3 months. RNA extracted from PBMCs served as the sequencing template. In Xi'an, China, an endocrinology department was the source of patients. HTBI primers from iRepertoire and Arm-PCR of CDR3 regions yielded the TCR beta libraries. Original analysis: Across all samples, 62 TRBV segments and 15 or so TRBJ segments were identified. A single record per CDR3 protein comes from TCRdb applying MiXCR to the multiplex PCR reads. The V and J calls reflect TCRdb's pipeline rather than the authors' work. The sample holds roughly 220,000 distinct CDR3 sequences, 18% seen once. In germline, CDR1 is LNHDA, CDR2 SQIVND (reference sequence). Unmatched junction bases numbered 5, after V lost 6 bases and J lost 2 bases. The CDR3 is 16 amino acids.

The V gene is TRBV19, the J gene TRBJ1-4, with 11 nucleotides matching TRBD1. The sample here was peripheral blood mononuclear cells (PBMCs), taken at new diagnosis, from a patient treated with antithyroid drugs. The clonotype comes from a female donor with Graves disease. CDR3 residues: CASRRDRGATNEKLFF. DNA for the CDR3: TGTGCCAGTAGGAGGGACAGGGGGGCGACTAATGAAAAACTGTTTTTT.